The 8 T cell receptor beta chains below were found in one sample sequenced in a study of blood T cell repertoires in COVID-19. The table came from immunoSEQ multiplex PCR; TCRdb's copy has only in-frame clones and leaves some out. The sample lists some 250,000 clones, about 80% occurring once. The sequenced sample consisted of peripheral blood. The receptors shown here come from a man in his forties or fifties with active or convalescent COVID-19.

The chain uses TRBV7-6 and TRBJ2-1; D is possibly TRBD2 (5 bases). Per the germline V gene, CDR1 is SGHVS and CDR2 is FNYEAQ. The V and J ends lost 2 bases and 8 bases respectively, with 7 bases between them. The CDR3 spans 12 residues. The CDR3 loop is CASSLYGDEQFF. In DNA, the CDR3 is TGTGCCAGCAGCTTATACGGGGATGAGCAGTTCTTC.

This chain links TRBV2 with TRBJ1-2; D is unresolved. V was cut by 6 bases and J by 0 bases, with 11 bases left in between. CDR1 is SNHLY, CDR2 FYNNEI, per germline. The CDR3 has 14 amino acids. CDR3: CASSQAHTNYGYTF. CDR3 nucleotides: TGTGCCAGCAGCCAGGCTCATACTAACTATGGCTACACCTTC.

This sequence joins TRBV30 and TRBJ1-1; the match to TRBD1 covers 8 bases. Germline trimming cut 4 bases from V and 11 bases from J; bases unmatched to any gene: 9. The CDR3 has 12 residues. CDR1 is GTSNPN and CDR2 is SVGIG in the germline V gene (reference sequence). The CDR3 DNA follows: TGTGCCTGGAAAGGACAGGGTTCTTGGGCTTTCTTT. Protein product: CAWKGQGSWAFF.

The chain couples TRBV5-1 to TRBJ2-1; 9 bases match TRBD1. J gave up 10 bases and V 0 bases, and 8 bases lay outside the gene matches. From germline, CDR1 is SGHRS and CDR2 YFSETQ. This CDR3 region has 15 residues. CDR3 in DNA: TGCGCCAGCAGCTTGGGGGACAGGGAGCCTGAGGAGCAGTTCTTC. Translated, it gives CASSLGDREPEEQFF.

To note about this clone: A read error may account for a junction end that differs from germline. The V and J genes are TRBV3-1 (or the pseudogene TRBV3-2) and TRBJ1-2; no clear D. The CDR3 consists of 12 residues. Germline loops: CDR1 LGHDT, CDR2 YNNKEL (reference sequence). CDR3 sequence reads: CASSQTEGVPSF. CDR3 DNA: TGTGCCAGCAGCCAGACCGAGGGAGTTCCTAGCTTC.

This chain connects TRBV5-6 to TRBJ2-1, with 7 bases aligning to TRBD2. V was clipped by 1 base and J by 6 bases; unmatched bases: 7. There are 15 residues in the CDR3. Germline V CDR1 and CDR2: SGHDT, YYEEEE. The CDR3 region has the DNA TGTGCCAGCAGCTTGAGGTCCCGCGGGGGCAATGAGCAGTTCTTC. Its translation: CASSLRSRGGNEQFF.

The V gene is TRBV5-4, the J gene TRBJ1-2; tentatively, D is TRBD1 (6 bases). This CDR3 region has 15 residues. The germline V gene has CDR1 SGHNT and CDR2 YYREEE (reference sequence). V lost 4 bases and J lost 4, with 17 bases in between. Here the CDR3 DNA reads TGTGCCAGCAGCCCGAGGACAGACGTCACCTATGGCTACACCTTC. This gives the protein CASSPRTDVTYGYTF.

V is TRBV30 and J is TRBJ2-7; TRBD2 might be the D (7 bases). Germline V CDR1 and CDR2: GTSNPN, SVGIG (reference sequence). V was cut by 0 bases and J by 2 bases, with 11 bases left in between. This CDR3 has 14 amino acids. The chain's CDR3 is CAWSVGGVTYEQYF. CDR3 nucleotide sequence: TGTGCCTGGAGTGTAGGGGGGGTCACCTACGAGCAGTACTTC.